Following are 6 T cell receptor beta chains from one sample sequenced in a study of blood T cell repertoires in COVID-19. Data came from immunoSEQ multiplex PCR; TCRdb stores just in-frame clones and leaves some out. Of 200,000 or so clones listed, about 83% are singletons. The sample taken for sequencing was peripheral blood. Source of these receptors: an older person with COVID-19, enrolled during active disease.

The chain combines TRBV6-5 with TRBJ1-3; 10 positions agree with TRBD1. Germline V lookup: CDR1 MNHEY, CDR2 SVGAGI. CDR3 length: 15 amino acids. With 10 bases clipped from V and 0 bases from J, the junction kept 6 bases outside the gene matches. The CDR3 DNA follows: TGTGCCATCACGACAGGGGGCAACTCTGGAAACACCATATATTTT. Translated, it gives CAITTGGNSGNTIYF.

V usage is TRBV19 and J usage is TRBJ2-3; 7 nucleotides match TRBD1. The CDR3 loop spans 15 amino acids. Trimming took 5 bases from V and 1 from J; bases not matched to a gene: 6. In germline, CDR1 is LNHDA, CDR2 SQIVND (reference sequence). The CDR3 DNA reads TGTGCCAGTAGTTCCCTCGGACAGGGCACAGATACGCAGTATTTT. Translated: CASSSLGQGTDTQYF.

V gene TRBV9 combines with J gene TRBJ2-2; 12 positions match TRBD2. V lost 0 bases and J lost 5; bases outside the gene matches: 5. This CDR3 is 17 amino acids long. Germline V CDR1 and CDR2: SGDLS, YYNGEE. The CDR3 protein is CASSVGRTSGTTGELFF. The CDR3 DNA reads as TGTGCCAGCAGCGTAGGGCGGACTAGCGGGACGACCGGGGAGCTGTTTTTT.

The V call is TRBV24-1, the J call TRBJ2-5; maybe TRBD1 (5 bases). V gave up 12 bases and J gave up 5 bases, with 18 bases separating them. Germline V gene lookup returns CDR1 KGHDR and CDR2 SFDVKD. The CDR3 spans 13 residues. This CDR3 reads CAPGNRLIETQYF. CDR3 DNA: TGTGCCCCAGGAAACAGGTTAATCGAGACCCAGTACTTC.

The rearrangement links TRBV6-4 to TRBJ1-2, with 8 nucleotides matching TRBD1. This CDR3 is 14 amino acids long. Germline CDR1 is MRHNA and CDR2 is SNTAGT. Germline trimming cut 2 bases from V and 9 bases from J; bases unmatched to any gene: 8. CDR3 DNA: TGTGCCAGCAGTGACCTGACAGGGGCGGGTCGCTACACCTTC. Its protein is CASSDLTGAGRYTF.

V and J are TRBV6-2 or TRBV6-3 and TRBJ2-1, with D perhaps matching TRBD2 (5 bases). The germline gives CDR1 MNHEY, CDR2 SVGEGT. The V end lost 4 bases, the J end lost 5 bases, and 9 bases lay between the germline ends. The CDR3 runs to 13 residues. The CDR3, as DNA: TGTGCCAGCAGTTTAATCGGGGACAATGAGCAGTTCTTC. This gives the protein CASSLIGDNEQFF.